The 24 T cell receptor beta chains listed next were all sequenced from one sample in a study of T cell responses to AZD1222 COVID-19 vaccine. The method was immunoSEQ multiplex PCR; TCRdb's version includes in-frame clones alone and lacks a portion of them. The sample gives 53,000 or so clones, about four fifths of which show up once; 25% to 30% is in the top ten. Here the sequenced sample was peripheral blood, taken on day 0 of AZD1222 vaccination. Every receptor here comes from an adult in good health.

This clone was detected once. The rearrangement uses TRBV5-4 and TRBJ1-2; D may be TRBD1 (6 bases). Germline-derived CDR1 and CDR2 are SGHNT and YYREEE (reference sequence). The CDR3 totals 16 residues. V was clipped by 0 bases and J by 3 bases, with 15 bases between them. CDR3 loop: CASSLGPGAEDYGYTF. The CDR3 DNA reads TGTGCCAGCAGCTTGGGACCGGGGGCGGAAGACTATGGCTACACCTTC.

V is TRBV28 and J is TRBJ2-1; possibly TRBD1 or TRBD2 for D (5 bases each). Germline CDR1 and CDR2: MDHEN and SYDVKM. V lost 7 bases to trimming and J lost 5 bases, with 24 bases between them. The CDR3 runs to 17 residues. This chain's CDR3 is CASNTALGVHSDNEQFF. DNA for the CDR3: TGTGCCAGCAACACAGCCCTGGGGGTTCACTCGGACAATGAGCAGTTCTTC.

The chain employs TRBV21-1 and TRBJ2-7; the listed D gene, TRBD1, was not tested against the DNA. TRBV21-1 is termed a pseudogene. CDR3 size: 16 residues. CDR3 sequence: CASSKPSQSNPYEQYF. The CDR3 nucleotides are TGTGCCAGCAGCAAACCTTCACAGTCAAATCCCTACGAGCAGTACTTC.

The J gene is TRBJ2-5, the V gene TRBV20-1; a possible D gene is TRBD2 (5 bases). The CDR3 sequence is 15 residues long. Germline V gene data show CDR1 as DFQATT and CDR2 as SNEGSKA (reference sequence). With 3 bases removed from V and 1 base from J, the gap between germline ends came to 15 bases. CDR3 bases: TGCAGTGCTAGTTTGGTTAGCGAGATCCAAGAGACCCAGTACTTC. Translated: CSASLVSEIQETQYF.

V usage is TRBV4-3 and J usage is TRBJ2-7; D not certain. With 0 bases removed from V and 3 bases from J, the gap between germline ends came to 6 bases. The germline CDR1 and CDR2 sequences are LGHNA and YSLEER. This CDR3 has 13 residues. CDR3 bases: TGCGCCAGCAGCCAAGATAGGGACTACGAGCAGTACTTC. This translates into CASSQDRDYEQYF.

This clone was seen a few times. This chain connects TRBV5-4 to TRBJ1-1; 7 bases agree with TRBD1. Germline CDR1 is SGHNT and CDR2 is YYREEE (reference sequence). The ends lost 4 bases at V and 8 bases at J; junction bases unmatched: 11. The CDR3 runs 14 residues. CDR3 in DNA: TGTGCCAGCAGCCAGGGGGGGGACACCCAAGAAGCTTTCTTT. It yields the protein CASSQGGDTQEAFF. Filled out from reference TRBV5-4 and TRBJ1-1, the complete variable domain reads ETGVTQSPTHLIKTRGQQVTLRCSSQSGHNTVSWYQQALGQGPQFIFQYYREEENGRGNFPPRFSGLQFPNYSSELNVNALELDDSALYLCASSQGGDTQEAFFGQGTRLTVV.

J is TRBJ2-7 and V is TRBV7-6, with 9 bases matching TRBD2. Trimming took 11 bases from V and 6 from J; bases not matched to a gene: 20. CDR1 and CDR2 (germline): SGHVS, FNYEAQ. The CDR3 consists of 16 residues. The CDR3 DNA reads as TGTGCCTCCGATTTTGGCAGCGGGAGGACCCCTCGCGAGCAGTACTTC. Amino acids: CASDFGSGRTPREQYF.

The rearrangement uses TRBV19 and TRBJ1-2; 10 bases agree with TRBD1. This CDR3 comprises 16 residues. Germline V gene sequence: CDR1 LNHDA, CDR2 SQIVND (reference sequence). The ends lost 6 bases at V and 5 bases at J; junction bases unmatched: 12. The CDR3 loop reads CASRKNRDRGLYGYTF. DNA of the CDR3: TGTGCCAGTAGGAAGAACCGGGACAGGGGATTATATGGCTACACCTTC. Combining the CDR3 with reference TRBV19 and TRBJ1-2 gives the whole variable domain DGGITQSPKYLFRKEGQNVTLSCEQNLNHDAMYWYRQDPGQGLRLIYYSQIVNDFQKGDIAEGYSVSREKKESFPLTVTSAQKNPTAFYLCASRKNRDRGLYGYTFGSGTRLTVV.

CDR3 protein: CASSRQGSGANVLTF. The CDR3 DNA follows: TGCGCCAGCAGCCGCCAGGGGAGCGGGGCCAACGTCCTGACTTTC. This sequence joins TRBV5-1 and TRBJ2-6; D is perhaps TRBD1 (6 bases). The CDR3 runs 15 residues. Trimming stripped 4 bases from V and 4 bases from J, with 12 bases between. CDR1 and CDR2 from the germline V gene are SGHRS and YFSETQ.

The J gene is TRBJ2-2, the V gene TRBV30, with a weak D call TRBD2 (5 bases). CDR1 GTSNPN and CDR2 SVGIG come from the germline V gene (reference sequence). CDR3 size: 15 residues. The germline V and J ends were trimmed by 4 bases and 4 bases, with 16 bases remaining between them. CDR3 nucleotide sequence: TGTGCCTGGATCCCCGGACTGTGGACCACCGGGGAGCTGTTTTTT. It specifies CAWIPGLWTTGELFF.

The chain is built from TRBV4-3 and TRBJ1-3; the D gene is possibly TRBD1 (5 bases). V shed 1 base and J shed 4 bases, with 11 bases lying between them. This CDR3 region has 15 residues. Germline V lookup: CDR1 LGHNA, CDR2 YSLEER. CDR3 nucleotides: TGCGCCAGCAGCCAAGGGGCAGGGCCGGGAAACACCATATATTTT. It translates to CASSQGAGPGNTIYF.

The rearrangement joins TRBV5-4 to TRBJ2-2; TRBD2 matches at 8 bases. V shed 4 bases, J shed 1 base, and the junction held 6 bases outside the gene matches. In germline, CDR1 is SGHNT, CDR2 YYREEE (reference sequence). CDR3 length equals 16 residues. In DNA, the CDR3 is TGTGCCAGCAGCCTCCCCGCGGGAGGGAACACCGGGGAGCTGTTTTTT. Translation gives CASSLPAGGNTGELFF.

The chain links TRBV3-1 (or the pseudogene TRBV3-2) to TRBJ1-2; 8 nucleotides align to TRBD1. Germline V gene data show CDR1 as LGHDT and CDR2 as YNNKEL (reference sequence). The CDR3 length is 14 residues. The junction had 4 bases not matched to a gene; V was cut back by 1 base and J by 6 bases. The CDR3 loop reads CASSQGGRGHGYTF. CDR3 coding DNA: TGTGCCAGCAGCCAAGGGGGCAGGGGGCATGGCTACACCTTC.

The J gene is TRBJ2-3, the V gene TRBV7-9; 13 positions match TRBD2. The germline CDR1 and CDR2 sequences are SEHNR and FQNEAQ (reference sequence). Trimming cost V 1 base and J 3 bases; bases outside gene matches: 7. The CDR3 length is 18 residues. CDR3 residues: CASSLGGTSGTGTDTQYF. The DNA for the CDR3 is TGTGCCAGCAGCTTAGGAGGGACTAGCGGGACGGGGACAGATACGCAGTATTTT.

This clone was recorded a few times. The V and J genes are TRBV27 and TRBJ1-6; perhaps TRBD1 as D (6 bases). The CDR3 is 15 amino acids. Germline CDR1 and CDR2: MNHEY and SMNVEV (reference sequence). Trimming stripped 3 bases from V and 7 bases from J, with 13 bases between. The CDR3 loop is CASSFTQGGNSPLHF. CDR3 in DNA: TGTGCCAGCAGTTTTACACAGGGCGGGAATTCACCCCTCCACTTT.

The V and J genes are TRBV6-4 and TRBJ1-1; D unclear. The CDR3 totals 13 residues. Trimming removed 4 bases from V and 5 bases from J, with 11 bases in between. CDR1 is MRHNA, CDR2 SNTAGT, per germline. CDR3 nucleotides: TGTGCCAGCAGTGCCGGGAGTAGGACTGAAGCTTTCTTT. This sequence encodes CASSAGSRTEAFF.

V usage is TRBV3-1 (or the pseudogene TRBV3-2) and J usage is TRBJ1-4; a weak D match, TRBD1 (6 bases). CDR3 length equals 16 residues. Trimming shortened V by 3 bases and J by 5 bases, and 16 bases separated the two germline ends. Germline assignment: CDR1 LGHDT and CDR2 YNNKEL (reference sequence). The CDR3 protein is CASSQNPRTANEKLFF. In nucleotides, the CDR3 is TGTGCCAGCAGCCAGAACCCCCGGACAGCAAATGAAAAACTGTTTTTT.

The gene calls are TRBV21-1 and TRBJ1-5; the table gives TRBD1 as D, unverified against the DNA. TRBV21-1 is noted as a pseudogene. CDR3 length: 13 amino acids. CDR3 nucleotide sequence: TGTGCCAGCAGCAGGACAGGTGATCAGCCCCAGCATTTT. Protein: CASSRTGDQPQHF.

The chain is built from TRBV19 and TRBJ1-6; TRBD1 aligns across 7 bases. The ends lost 6 bases at V and 12 bases at J; junction bases unmatched: 5. Germline V lookup: CDR1 LNHDA, CDR2 SQIVND (reference sequence). The CDR3 is 12 residues long. CDR3: CASSDREGPLHF. Written as DNA, the CDR3 is TGTGCCAGTAGCGACAGGGAAGGACCCCTCCACTTT.

The rearrangement joins TRBV27 to TRBJ2-2; 7 positions match TRBD2. The CDR3 spans 16 residues. From germline, CDR1 is MNHEY and CDR2 SMNVEV (reference sequence). The V and J ends lost 3 bases and 3 bases, in that order; junction bases with no gene match: 7. The CDR3 loop is CASSFLRGVDTGELFF. The CDR3 region has the DNA TGTGCCAGCAGTTTCCTCCGGGGGGTGGACACCGGGGAGCTGTTTTTT.

The chain is built from TRBV19 and TRBJ2-1, with a weak D call TRBD1 (5 bases). CDR3 length: 12 amino acids. Germline V lookup: CDR1 LNHDA, CDR2 SQIVND (reference sequence). The V end was cut by 3 bases, the J end by 9 bases, with 9 bases between. CDR3 sequence (DNA): TGTGCCAGTAGTATTTCTAGGGGTGAGCAGTTCTTC. Translating it yields CASSISRGEQFF. Variable domain in full (rest from reference TRBV19 and TRBJ2-1): DGGITQSPKYLFRKEGQNVTLSCEQNLNHDAMYWYRQDPGQGLRLIYYSQIVNDFQKGDIAEGYSVSREKKESFPLTVTSAQKNPTAFYLCASSISRGEQFFGPGTRLTVL.

V gene TRBV6-5 combines with J gene TRBJ1-5; D gene ambiguous. The CDR3 consists of 14 residues. The germline V and J ends were trimmed by 5 bases and 3 bases, with 11 bases remaining between them. Germline V gives CDR1 MNHEY, CDR2 SVGAGI. CDR3 sequence: CASSPRVTNQPQHF. CDR3 nucleotide sequence: TGTGCCAGCAGTCCCCGGGTGACCAATCAGCCCCAGCATTTT.

The rearrangement uses TRBV19 and TRBJ1-5, with D hard to call. This CDR3 spans 13 amino acids. Trimming shortened V by 2 bases and J by 9 bases, and 11 bases separated the two germline ends. Germline-derived CDR1 and CDR2 are LNHDA and SQIVND (reference sequence). The CDR3 DNA reads as TGTGCCAGTAGTATAAATGTAATTGGGCCCCAGCATTTT. Translation gives CASSINVIGPQHF.

V is TRBV27 and J is TRBJ1-5, with D hard to call. CDR1 MNHEY and CDR2 SMNVEV come from the germline V gene (reference sequence). The CDR3 is 15 amino acids. Between the trimmed V and J ends, which lost 0 bases and 4 bases, there was a span of 10 bases. The CDR3 loop reads CASSLSNRENQPQHF. The CDR3, as DNA: TGTGCCAGCAGTTTATCGAACCGAGAGAATCAGCCCCAGCATTTT.